Below are 30 T cell receptor beta chains sequenced from a single sample in a study of cytomegalovirus exposure and HLA in healthy donors (dated by TCRdb to 2016 to 2017). Libraries came from the immunoSEQ multiplex PCR assay. A mixture of 60 forward primers for TCR Vbeta segments and 13 reverse primers for TCR Jbeta segments was used in the multiplex PCR. Drawn from immuneACCESS, this table holds only the in-frame rearrangements with V and J called that TCRdb kept. Clones are partly lost; checked studies trace under half to an unresolved V gene and leave the rest unexplained. In all, the sample holds roughly 150,000 clones, and 80% of those were seen once. Approximately 14% of the sample rests with the top ten. The sequencing input was PBMCs. The origin of the receptors is a woman aged 40 to 49 in good health and CMV-seronegative.

This clone occurred a few times. The rearrangement uses TRBV5-5 and TRBJ2-5; 8 nucleotides match TRBD1. Germline CDR1 and CDR2: SGHKS and YYEKEE (reference sequence). V shed 0 bases, J shed 6 bases, and the junction held 4 bases outside the gene matches. The CDR3 is 14 residues long. CDR3 nucleotide sequence: TGTGCCAGCAGCTTGGAGGGGGACAGGCAGACCCAGTACTTC. Amino acid sequence: CASSLEGDRQTQYF.

The chain carries TRBV27 and TRBJ2-1; 7 bases map to TRBD2. The CDR3 contains 15 residues. Unmatched junction bases numbered 4, after V lost 3 bases and J lost 2 bases. CDR1 is MNHEY, CDR2 SMNVEV, per germline (reference sequence). Here the CDR3 DNA reads TGTGCCAGCAGTTTTGGGGGGGTTCCCTACAATGAGCAGTTCTTC. Translated, it gives CASSFGGVPYNEQFF.

The rearrangement uses TRBV4-2 and TRBJ2-1; 9 bases agree with TRBD2. The CDR3 loop spans 13 amino acids. The V segment lost 0 bases and the J segment 15 bases; nucleotides outside the gene matches: 6. The germline CDR1 and CDR2 sequences are LGHNA and YNFKEQ. The CDR3 region has the DNA TGTGCCAGCAGCCAAGATCTGCGGGGGGGCCTGTTCTTC. Translating it yields CASSQDLRGGLFF.

The chain links TRBV7-3 to TRBJ1-1; TRBD1 agrees at 7 bases. The trim removed 3 bases at V and 2 bases at J, leaving 3 bases unmatched. There are 14 residues in the CDR3. Germline V lookup: CDR1 SGHTA, CDR2 FQGTGA. As DNA, the CDR3 is TGTGCCAGCAGCTTCGGGACAGCAAACACTGAAGCTTTCTTT. This codes for CASSFGTANTEAFF.

The rearrangement joins TRBV7-9 to TRBJ2-3; TRBD2 aligns across 12 bases. The CDR3 runs to 15 residues. The V gene end was trimmed by 5 bases and the J gene end by 13 bases; junction bases not matched to a gene: 13. Germline CDR1 SEHNR, CDR2 FQNEAQ (reference sequence). The CDR3 here is CASSPTRLAGDGKYF. In DNA form, the CDR3 reads TGTGCCAGCAGCCCTACTCGACTAGCGGGGGACGGGAAGTATTTT.

The rearrangement uses TRBV11-3 and TRBJ2-1, with 8 bases that match TRBD2. V dropped 1 base and J dropped 1; count of bases not matched to a gene: 6. The germline V gene encodes CDR1 SGHNT and CDR2 YENEEA. The CDR3 spans 17 residues. This CDR3 reads CASSLAWLAGSYNEQFF. The CDR3 DNA follows: TGTGCCAGCAGCTTAGCTTGGCTAGCGGGTTCCTACAATGAGCAGTTCTTC.

The chain has TRBV6-4 and TRBJ1-5; D ambiguous. Germline V gene lookup returns CDR1 MRHNA and CDR2 SNTAGT. CDR3 length: 14 residues. V was clipped by 6 bases and J by 5 bases, with 14 bases between them. The CDR3 DNA follows: TGTGCCAGCAGCAGAGGGTTTGGGGATCAGCCCCAGCATTTT. The encoded protein is CASSRGFGDQPQHF.

In DNA, the CDR3 is TGTGCCAGTAAATACGCTAATAATGAAAAACTGTTTTTT. Residues: CASKYANNEKLFF. This chain links TRBV19 with TRBJ1-4; D ambiguous. The CDR3 contains 13 residues. CDR1 is LNHDA and CDR2 is SQIVND in the germline V gene (reference sequence). Trimming took off 7 bases at V and 4 bases at J, with 10 bases between the two ends.

Details on this clone: An end of the junction does not agree with germline; a read error may underlie this. Within the sample, other DNA sequences also encode this same CDR3. V and J are TRBV6-5 and TRBJ1-1; D gene ambiguous. Germline V gene data show CDR1 as MNHEY and CDR2 as SVGAGI. The CDR3 extends over 13 amino acids. The CDR3 nucleotides are TGTGCCAGCAGTTATGGAGTCGGCACTGAAGCCTTCTTT. This translates into CASSYGVGTEAFF.

This clone has a single count. V is TRBV2 and J is TRBJ2-5, with TRBD1 matching 11 bases. Trimming cost V 8 bases and J 4 bases; bases outside gene matches: 3. Germline CDR1 SNHLY, CDR2 FYNNEI. The CDR3 spans 13 residues. The CDR3 is CASGTGGLETQYF. CDR3 in DNA: TGTGCCAGCGGGACAGGGGGATTAGAGACCCAGTACTTC. Based on the CDR3 plus reference TRBV2 and TRBJ2-5, the full variable domain is EPEVTQTPSHQVTQMGQEVILRCVPISNHLYFYWYRQILGQKVEFLVSFYNNEISEKSEIFDDQFSVERPDGSNFTLKIRSTKLEDSAMYFCASGTGGLETQYFGPGTRLLVL.

The genes are TRBV19 and TRBJ2-7; tentative D call: TRBD1 (6 bases). This CDR3 has 14 amino acids. Germline CDR1 LNHDA, CDR2 SQIVND (reference sequence). Trimming shortened V by 6 bases and J by 1 base, and 13 bases separated the two germline ends. The CDR3 DNA is TGTGCCAGTAGCCGGCTGGGGGCTTCCTACGAGCAGTACTTC. It encodes CASSRLGASYEQYF.

J is TRBJ2-5 and V is TRBV19; D is perhaps TRBD1 (7 bases). V shed 4 bases and J shed 4 bases, with 13 bases lying between them. Germline V gene lookup returns CDR1 LNHDA and CDR2 SQIVND (reference sequence). CDR3 length: 14 residues. The DNA for the CDR3 is TGTGCCAGTAGTACCCAGGGGGGTTCAGAGACCCAGTACTTC. This translates into CASSTQGGSETQYF.

J is TRBJ2-5 and V is TRBV9; D gene uncertain. The CDR3 covers 13 residues. V dropped 2 bases and J dropped 1 base, with 6 bases sitting between them. Germline V gene data show CDR1 as SGDLS and CDR2 as YYNGEE. The CDR3 here is CASSVRGQETQYF. The CDR3 nucleotides are TGTGCCAGCAGCGTTCGAGGCCAAGAGACCCAGTACTTC.

This clone showed up just a few times. The rearrangement joins TRBV18 to TRBJ2-3; 8 nucleotides match TRBD2. The CDR3 sequence is 17 residues long. V lost 3 bases to trimming and J lost 6 bases; unmatched junction nucleotides: 14. Germline lookup yields CDR1 KGHSH and CDR2 LQKENI. The CDR3 DNA reads TGTGCCAGCTCACCTGTAGGGAGCGGGGGCCGAGACGATACGCAGTATTTT. It codes for CASSPVGSGGRDDTQYF. Full variable domain (rest looked up from reference TRBV18 and TRBJ2-3): NAGVMQNPRHLVRRRGQEARLRCSPMKGHSHVYWYRQLPEEGLKFMVYLQKENIIDESGMPKERFSAEFPKEGPSILRIQQVVRGDSAAYFCASSPVGSGGRDDTQYFGPGTRLTVL.

The table lists this clone with a few counts. The J gene is TRBJ2-1, the V gene TRBV9; possibly TRBD2 for D (5 bases). This CDR3 contains 15 residues. The V and J ends lost 4 bases and 4 bases respectively, with 15 bases between them. CDR1 SGDLS and CDR2 YYNGEE come from the germline V gene. The CDR3 here is CASSPASPGYNEQFF. As DNA, the CDR3 is TGTGCCAGCAGCCCGGCATCCCCGGGGTACAATGAGCAGTTCTTC.

This chain joins TRBV7-9 and TRBJ2-2; 7 positions match TRBD1. The germline V gene has CDR1 SEHNR and CDR2 FQNEAQ (reference sequence). Trimming at V came to 5 bases and at J to 5 bases, leaving 8 bases not matched to a gene. This CDR3 comprises 15 residues. The CDR3: CASSPTGAYTGELFF. DNA of the CDR3: TGTGCCAGCAGCCCCACAGGGGCATATACCGGGGAGCTGTTTTTT.

For the CDR3, the DNA is TGTGCCAGCAGCTTGGGGGGACAGGGCAGGGGCACTGAAGCTTTCTTT. Protein product: CASSLGGQGRGTEAFF. The rearrangement links TRBV5-6 to TRBJ1-1; TRBD1 matches at 9 bases. Unmatched junction bases numbered 7, after V lost 0 bases and J lost 4 bases. Germline V CDR1 and CDR2: SGHDT, YYEEEE. The CDR3 extends over 16 amino acids.

V is TRBV7-9 and J is TRBJ1-4; 7 bases agree with TRBD1. Germline V gene sequence: CDR1 SEHNR, CDR2 FQNEAQ (reference sequence). CDR3 length: 14 amino acids. J was trimmed by 8 bases and V by 2 bases; bases with no gene match: 5. The CDR3 protein is CASSLRQGDEKLFF. CDR3 nucleotide sequence: TGTGCCAGCAGCTTACGACAGGGTGACGAAAAACTGTTTTTT.

Here the CDR3 DNA reads TGTGCCAGCAGCTTGAGGGCGGGCAATGGCTACACCTTC. Translating gives CASSLRAGNGYTF. This chain connects TRBV5-6 to TRBJ1-2; D not certain. Per the germline V gene, CDR1 is SGHDT and CDR2 is YYEEEE. V lost 1 base and J 6 bases, leaving 10 bases between the germline ends. The CDR3 is 13 amino acids.

This clone was counted only a few times. This chain connects TRBV30 to TRBJ1-1; D is perhaps TRBD1 (6 bases). V was shortened by 2 bases and J by 3 bases, with 10 bases between the two germline ends. Germline assignment: CDR1 GTSNPN and CDR2 SVGIG (reference sequence). The CDR3 runs 13 residues. The CDR3 loop reads CAWSRQVYTEAFF. CDR3 sequence (DNA): TGTGCCTGGAGTCGACAGGTGTACACTGAAGCTTTCTTT.

As for this clone: The CDR3 end shows no conserved phenylalanine or tryptophan, and so a read error is likely. The rearrangement joins TRBV7-7 to TRBJ1-4; no clear D gene. The V gene lost 1 base and the J gene lost 5 bases, with 5 bases spanning the gap. In germline, CDR1 is SSHAT, CDR2 FNYEAQ (reference sequence). CDR3 length: 13 amino acids. The CDR3 region is CASSLGRNEKLFS. CDR3 nucleotide sequence: TGTGCCAGCAGCTTAGGGAGGAATGAAAAACTGTTTTCT.

This clone was seen a few times. The chain recombines TRBV6-1 with TRBJ2-3; no clear D gene. This CDR3 region has 14 residues. Trimming removed 6 bases at V and 6 bases at J, with 16 bases between. The V gene's germline CDR1 is MNHNS and CDR2 SASEGT. The CDR3 here is CASSKGAAWDTQYF. The CDR3 DNA is TGTGCCAGCAGCAAAGGAGCCGCATGGGATACGCAGTATTTT.

The rearrangement links TRBV7-9 to TRBJ2-2, with D hard to call. The V and J ends lost 1 base and 2 bases respectively, with 8 bases between them. The CDR3 is 15 amino acids. Germline V gene lookup returns CDR1 SEHNR and CDR2 FQNEAQ (reference sequence). The DNA for the CDR3 is TGTGCCAGCAGCTTAGGTAGATTTAACACCGGGGAGCTGTTTTTT. Translation gives CASSLGRFNTGELFF.

The chain employs TRBV18 and TRBJ1-1; TRBD1 matches at 7 bases. CDR1 and CDR2 from the germline V gene are KGHSH and LQKENI. Trimming at V came to 6 bases and at J to 2 bases, leaving 3 bases not matched to a gene. CDR3 length: 13 amino acids. CDR3 nucleotides: TGTGCCAGCTCCGGGACAGAAAACACTGAAGCTTTCTTT. It specifies CASSGTENTEAFF. Full variable domain (outside the CDR3, taken from reference TRBV18 and TRBJ1-1): NAGVMQNPRHLVRRRGQEARLRCSPMKGHSHVYWYRQLPEEGLKFMVYLQKENIIDESGMPKERFSAEFPKEGPSILRIQQVVRGDSAAYFCASSGTENTEAFFGQGTRLTVV.

This clone was seen once. The chain combines TRBV7-2 with TRBJ2-5; TRBD2 matches 12 bases. The CDR3 has 12 residues. V shed 8 bases, J shed 14 bases, and the junction held 9 bases outside the gene matches. CDR1 and CDR2 (germline): SGHTA, FQGNSA. The CDR3 loop reads CASGTSGRHPYF. CDR3 DNA sequence: TGTGCCAGCGGGACTAGCGGGCGACACCCCTACTTC.

The V call is TRBV11-3, the J call TRBJ2-3, with a possible D match to TRBD2 (6 bases). Germline values: CDR1 SGHNT, CDR2 YENEEA. The CDR3 totals 14 residues. V gave up 4 bases and J gave up 1 base, with 9 bases separating them. The CDR3, as DNA: TGTGCCAGCAGCTCCAAGCGGGGCACAGATACGCAGTATTTT. Residues: CASSSKRGTDTQYF.

The chain carries TRBV18 and TRBJ1-3; 9 bases are a match to TRBD1. CDR1 is KGHSH, CDR2 LQKENI, per germline. Trimming cost V 3 bases and J 3 bases; bases outside gene matches: 3. The CDR3 loop spans 15 amino acids. The CDR3 reads CASSPGQGFGNTIYF. The CDR3 DNA follows: TGTGCCAGCTCACCGGGACAGGGATTTGGAAACACCATATATTTT. The full variable domain, in which reference TRBV18 and TRBJ1-3 provide the parts outside the CDR3, is NAGVMQNPRHLVRRRGQEARLRCSPMKGHSHVYWYRQLPEEGLKFMVYLQKENIIDESGMPKERFSAEFPKEGPSILRIQQVVRGDSAAYFCASSPGQGFGNTIYFGEGSWLTVV.

This clone was counted between two and nine times. The gene calls are TRBV28 and TRBJ1-2; 7 positions agree with TRBD1. The V gene's germline CDR1 is MDHEN and CDR2 SYDVKM. This CDR3 comprises 16 residues. After removal of 6 bases from V and 0 bases from J, the junction contained 10 bases not matched to a gene. CDR3: CASREGGEGSNYGYTF. The CDR3 DNA sequence: TGTGCCAGCAGGGAAGGGGGCGAAGGGTCTAACTATGGCTACACCTTC.

This clone was recorded only once. The chain employs TRBV5-4 and TRBJ1-2; 7 positions agree with TRBD1. The trim removed 1 base at V and 7 bases at J, leaving 4 bases unmatched. This CDR3 is 13 amino acids long. In germline, CDR1 is SGHNT, CDR2 YYREEE (reference sequence). In DNA, the CDR3 is TGTGCCAGCAGCTTGTCAGGGGGGATTGGCTACACCTTC. Its translation: CASSLSGGIGYTF.

The CDR3 coding sequence is TGTGCCAGCTCACTGAATATTGCTACGGGACAGGGGACCTACGAGCAGTACTTC. Protein product: CASSLNIATGQGTYEQYF. This chain connects TRBV18 to TRBJ2-7; 10 bases line up with TRBD1. J was trimmed by 2 bases and V by 4 bases; bases with no gene match: 14. Germline V gene lookup returns CDR1 KGHSH and CDR2 LQKENI. CDR3 length equals 18 residues.